This is a list of T cell receptor beta chains from one sample in a study of blood T cells in healthy people across ages. MiXCR, run by TCRdb on the 5' RACE reads, gives a single entry per CDR3 protein. The sample records about 720,000 distinct CDR3 sequences, 20% to 25% being singletons. Sample: blood. The receptors derive from a man between 65 and 85 years old in good health. Each CDR3 is given with its conserved first and last residue. The D gene is left open where the match is weak. Part of the rows lack a size; the others show once, few, many or a class for expanded clones.

>few|TRBD2|TRBV12-3/TRBV12-4|TRBJ2-4
TGTGCCAGCAGCTCTGGACTAGGAAACATTCAGTACTTC
CASSSGLGNIQYF
>-|-|TRBV19|TRBJ2-5
TGTGCCAGTACAACAGGGACAGGTATAGCTAGCGGTCAAGAGACCCAGTACTTC
CASTTGTGIASGQETQYF
>few|-|TRBV12-3/TRBV12-4|TRBJ2-1
TGTGCCAGCAGGGGCACGAGGGAAAGCACCCACAATGAGCAGTTCTTC
CASRGTRESTHNEQFF
>-|TRBD2|TRBV5-1|TRBJ2-3
TGCGCCAGCAGCTACGGACTAGCGGGGGGGCCATCAGATACGCAGTATTTT
CASSYGLAGGPSDTQYF
>-|TRBD2|TRBV10-3|TRBJ2-2
TGTGCCATCAGTGAATCCCCCGGGGGGTCCACCGGGGAGCTGTTTTTT
CAISESPGGSTGELFF
>-|-|TRBV5-6|TRBJ2-1
TGTGCCAGCAGCTTGTGGGGAAGGGGGCAGTTCTTC
CASSLWGRGQFF
>few|-|TRBV5-1|TRBJ2-1
TGCGCCAGCAGGTACACTCCCAATCGGGATAGCTCCTACAATGAGCAGTTCTTC
CASRYTPNRDSSYNEQFF
>few|-|TRBV7-2|TRBJ2-3
TGTGCCAGCAGCTTAGCGCCCGAGACAGATACGCAGTATTTT
CASSLAPETDTQYF
>-|TRBD2|TRBV10-2|TRBJ2-3
TGCGCCAGCTCTCGTTCTTCACGGGCTAGCGGGAGTTCTGGGATGAGCACAGATACGCAGTATTTT
CASSRSSRASGSSGMSTDTQYF
>-|-|TRBV7-7|TRBJ1-2
TGTGCCAGCAGCTTAGGCCCCCGGGCCCCTAACTATGGCTACACCTTC
CASSLGPRAPNYGYTF
>-|-|TRBV6-5|TRBJ2-3
TGTGCCAGCACACGGCTAGATACGCAGTATTTT
CASTRLDTQYF
>-|-|TRBV29-1|TRBJ1-2
TGCAGCGTTGAAGGCAGGGCCATATCCTATGGCTACACCTTC
CSVEGRAISYGYTF
>-|TRBD2|TRBV6-1|TRBJ2-1
TGTGCCAGCAGGCCCGGGACTAGCCAACCTTGGCAGTTCTTC
CASRPGTSQPWQFF
>few|-|TRBV6-2/TRBV6-3|TRBJ2-2
TGTGCCAGCCAAGATTCTCCGGGCACCGGGGAGCTGTTTTTT
CASQDSPGTGELFF
>-|-|TRBV5-1|TRBJ2-5
TGCGCCAGCAGCTTAGGGCCTATGCCCTCCTTGGAGACCCAGTACTTC
CASSLGPMPSLETQYF
>few|-|TRBV3-1|TRBJ2-3
TGTGCCAGCAGCCAAGTAAGCCTCGATACGCAGTATTTT
CASSQVSLDTQYF
>many|-|TRBV5-5|TRBJ2-3
TGTGCCAGCAGCGGTAGCGGTTCTAGCACAGATACGCAGTATTTT
CASSGSGSSTDTQYF
>-|TRBD2|TRBV9|TRBJ2-3
TGTGCCAGCAGCCCGACGGGACTAGCAACAGACACGCAGTATTTT
CASSPTGLATDTQYF
>-|-|TRBV6-6|TRBJ1-2
TGTGCCAGCAGTTATGAGGGCCGGGGGTATACGGGCTACACCTTC
CASSYEGRGYTGYTF
>few|-|TRBV6-5|TRBJ1-5
TGTGCCAGCTTGGCTAAGACAGGAGCCAATCAGCCCCAGCATTTT
CASLAKTGANQPQHF
>-|-|TRBV18|TRBJ1-4
TGTGCCAGCTCCCAAGCCGAATACAGGGAACTGTTTTTT
CASSQAEYRELFF
>few|TRBD2|TRBV7-8|TRBJ2-1
TGTGCCAGCAGCTTAGTCTCTAGCGGGAGGAGTGATGAGCAGTTCTTC
CASSLVSSGRSDEQFF
>many|-|TRBV4-2|TRBJ2-3
TGTGCCAGCAGCCGCCGCTTGGGACCGGAGGGGACAGATACGCAGTATTTT
CASSRRLGPEGTDTQYF
>few|TRBD2|TRBV18|TRBJ2-1
TGTGCCAGCTCTTCCTTTAGCGGGAGCTCCTACAATGAGCAGTTCTTC
CASSSFSGSSYNEQFF
>-|TRBD1|TRBV6-6|TRBJ1-4
TGTGCCAGCAGTACCGGGACAGGGGGCGCAACTAATGAAAAACTGTTTTTT
CASSTGTGGATNEKLFF
>-|TRBD2|TRBV29-1|TRBJ2-5
TGCAGCGTTGATGGGGGTATGGGAGGGGCCCAAGAGACCCAGTACTTC
CSVDGGMGGAQETQYF
>few|-|TRBV6-6|TRBJ2-7
TGTGCCAGCAGTTACTCGTTTAAGGCGGGGTCCTACGAGCAGTACTTC
CASSYSFKAGSYEQYF
>-|-|TRBV29-1|TRBJ2-1
TGCAGCGGATCCTGGAGGAGCTCCTACAATGAGCAGTTCTTC
CSGSWRSSYNEQFF
>few|-|TRBV5-1|TRBJ2-1
TGCGCCAGCGCAACAGGGATCTACAATGAGCAGTTCTTC
CASATGIYNEQFF
>few|-|TRBV14|TRBJ2-5
TGTGCCAGCAGCCAAGATCCGATAGTGAAGACCCAGTACTTC
CASSQDPIVKTQYF
>-|-|TRBV7-9|TRBJ2-1
TGTGCCAGCAGCTTTACGGATTTTCAAGATGAGGAGTACTTC
CASSFTDFQDEEYF
>-|-|TRBV20-1|TRBJ2-1
TGCAGTGCTAGTGGGGGGCTTCAGGCCTACAATGAGCAGTTCTTC
CSASGGLQAYNEQFF
>-|-|TRBV12-3/TRBV12-4|TRBJ2-5
TGTGCCAGCAGTTTGGGCACGCAACCCCCAGAGACCCAGTACTTC
CASSLGTQPPETQYF
>-|TRBD2|TRBV7-2|TRBJ2-1
TGTGCCAGCAGCTTAGCCCGCGGGGGGGCGAGTGAGCAGTTCTTC
CASSLARGGASEQFF
>many|-|TRBV3-1|TRBJ2-1
TGTGCCAGCAGCCAATATGGTGAGCAGTTCTTC
CASSQYGEQFF
>few|-|TRBV12-3/TRBV12-4|TRBJ1-5
TGTGCCAGCAGTCCCCGGGGGGTCACGGGCAATCAGCCCCAGCATTTT
CASSPRGVTGNQPQHF
>-|TRBD2|TRBV28|TRBJ2-5
TGTGCCAGCAGTTACGGGAGGGCAGGAGAGACCCAGTACTTC
CASSYGRAGETQYF
>few|-|TRBV6-6|TRBJ1-4
TGTGCCAGCAGTTACGGGGGAGGAAGCGAAAAACTGTTTTTT
CASSYGGGSEKLFF
>-|-|TRBV2|TRBJ2-5
TGTGCCAGCAGTACCCGGGCCACAGAGACCCAGTACTTC
CASSTRATETQYF
>few|-|TRBV15|TRBJ2-1
TGTGCCACCAGCAGCTCTCGCTATCGGAATAACAATGAGCAGTTCTTC
CATSSSRYRNNNEQFF
>-|-|TRBV25-1|TRBJ2-5
TGTGCCAGCAGTGAGGGCGGCAACCAAGAGACCCAGTACTTC
CASSEGGNQETQYF
>few|-|TRBV6-6|TRBJ2-7
TGTGCCAGCAGTTACGTAAAGGGACGGATGACCTACGAGCAGTACTTC
CASSYVKGRMTYEQYF
>few|-|TRBV28|TRBJ2-1
TGTGCCAGCAACTCGGGGACGGACTATTACAATGAGCAGTTCTTC
CASNSGTDYYNEQFF
>-|TRBD2|TRBV10-3|TRBJ2-1
TGTGCCATCAGGCAGGGACTAGCGGGGGCGAATGAGCAGTTCTTC
CAIRQGLAGANEQFF
>few|-|TRBV20-1|TRBJ1-5
TGCAGTGCTAACACAAGGTGGGGACAAAGCAATCAGCCCCAGCATTTT
CSANTRWGQSNQPQHF
>-|-|TRBV14|TRBJ2-1
TGTGCCAGCAGCCGGAGGACAGAGGGGGGATACAATGAGCAGTTCTTC
CASSRRTEGGYNEQFF
>few|TRBD2|TRBV19|TRBJ2-3
TGTGCCAGTAGTAGCACTAGCGGATACACAGATACGCAGTATTTT
CASSSTSGYTDTQYF
>once|-|TRBV5-5|TRBJ1-1
TGTGCCAGCAGCTTGACGCAGAGGAACACTGAAGCTTTCTTT
CASSLTQRNTEAFF